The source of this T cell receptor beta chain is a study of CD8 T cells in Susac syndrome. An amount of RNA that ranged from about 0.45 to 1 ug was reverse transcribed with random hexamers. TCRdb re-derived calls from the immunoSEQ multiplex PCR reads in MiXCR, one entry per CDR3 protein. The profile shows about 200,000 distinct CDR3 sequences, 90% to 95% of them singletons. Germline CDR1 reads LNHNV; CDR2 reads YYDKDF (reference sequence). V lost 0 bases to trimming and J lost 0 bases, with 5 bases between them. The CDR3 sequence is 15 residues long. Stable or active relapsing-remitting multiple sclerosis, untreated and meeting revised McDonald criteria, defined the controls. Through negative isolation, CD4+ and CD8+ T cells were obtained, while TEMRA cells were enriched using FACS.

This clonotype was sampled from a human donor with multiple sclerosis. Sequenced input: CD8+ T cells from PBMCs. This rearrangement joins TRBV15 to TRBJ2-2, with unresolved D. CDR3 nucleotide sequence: TGTGCCACCAGCAGAGATAGGGCGAACACCGGGGAGCTGTTTTTT. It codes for CATSRDRANTGELFF.